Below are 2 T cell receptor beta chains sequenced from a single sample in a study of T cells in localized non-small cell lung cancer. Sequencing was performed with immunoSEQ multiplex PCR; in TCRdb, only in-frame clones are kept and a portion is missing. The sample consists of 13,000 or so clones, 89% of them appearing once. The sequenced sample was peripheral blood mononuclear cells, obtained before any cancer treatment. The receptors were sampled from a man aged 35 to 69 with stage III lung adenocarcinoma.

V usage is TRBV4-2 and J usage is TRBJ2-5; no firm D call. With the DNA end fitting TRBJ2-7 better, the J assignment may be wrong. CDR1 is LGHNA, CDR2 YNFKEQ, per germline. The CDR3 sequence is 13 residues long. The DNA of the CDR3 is TGTGCCAGCAGCCAAGTACAGTCCTACGAGCAGTACTTC. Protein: CASSQVQSYEQYF.

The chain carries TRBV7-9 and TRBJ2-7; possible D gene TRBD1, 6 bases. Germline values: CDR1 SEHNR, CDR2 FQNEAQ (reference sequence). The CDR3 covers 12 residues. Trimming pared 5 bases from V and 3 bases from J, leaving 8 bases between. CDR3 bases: TGTGCCAGCAGCGCACAGGGCTACGAGCAGTACTTC. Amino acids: CASSAQGYEQYF.